This TCR beta chain was documented in a study of shared clonotypes between healthy human individuals. Study conclusions and caveats: It was observed that approximately 5% of naive CD4 clonotypes were shared across several donors. Sorted-subset sequencing was shown by rarefaction to be incomplete despite large depth.

Donors had no recently reported acute infections or vaccinations and were HIV-negative. Every one of the donors was a Caucasian adult that lived in Nashville, Tennessee. Assay used: immunoSEQ multiplex PCR; TCRdb lists only in-frame clones, some missing. The sample lists about 2.3 million clones, roughly 92% occurring once. In regard to this clone: Its antigen is still unknown.

Germline CDR1 and CDR2: SGHVS and FQNEAQ. The CDR3 is 13 amino acids. V was cut by 2 bases and J by 4 bases, with 8 bases left in between. The chain employs TRBV7-8 and TRBJ1-1, with a possible D match to TRBD1 (5 bases). Sequencing was done on a sample of naive CD4+ T cells from PBMCs. Subset indicated: CD45RA+ positively selected. This TCR was sampled from a man in his late teens or twenties in good health. Some clones in this sample may be carry-over from other donors' samples. Here the CDR3 DNA reads TGTGCCAGCAGCTTAATGGGGGGCACTGAAGCTTTCTTT. The encoded protein is CASSLMGGTEAFF.